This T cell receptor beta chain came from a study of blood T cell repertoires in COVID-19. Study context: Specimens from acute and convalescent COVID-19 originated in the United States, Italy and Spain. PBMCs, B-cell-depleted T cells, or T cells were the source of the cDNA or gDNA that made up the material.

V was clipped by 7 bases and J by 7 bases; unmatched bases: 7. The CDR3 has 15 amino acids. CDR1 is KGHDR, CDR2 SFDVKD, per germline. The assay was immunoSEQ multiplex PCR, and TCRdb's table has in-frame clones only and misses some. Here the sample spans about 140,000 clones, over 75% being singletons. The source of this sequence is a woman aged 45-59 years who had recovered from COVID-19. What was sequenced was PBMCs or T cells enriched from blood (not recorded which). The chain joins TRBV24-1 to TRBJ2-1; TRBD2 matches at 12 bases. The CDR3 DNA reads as TGTGCCACCAGCCCGACTAGCGGGAGTTTTAATGAGCAGTTCTTC. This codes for CATSPTSGSFNEQFF.